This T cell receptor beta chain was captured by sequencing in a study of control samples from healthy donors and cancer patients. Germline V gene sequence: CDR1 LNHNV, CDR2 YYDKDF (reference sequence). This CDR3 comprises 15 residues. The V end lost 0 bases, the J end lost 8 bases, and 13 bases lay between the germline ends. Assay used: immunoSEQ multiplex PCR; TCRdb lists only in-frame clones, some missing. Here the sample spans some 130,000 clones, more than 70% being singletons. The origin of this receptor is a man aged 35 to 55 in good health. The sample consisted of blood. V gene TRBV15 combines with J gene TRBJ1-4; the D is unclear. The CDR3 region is CATSRDGEGSEKLFF. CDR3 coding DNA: TGTGCCACCAGCAGAGATGGTGAGGGATCCGAAAAACTGTTTTTT.